This T cell receptor (beta chain) was captured in a study of blood T cell repertoires in COVID-19. The V and J ends lost 6 bases and 7 bases respectively, with 28 bases between them. CDR1 MDHEN and CDR2 SYDVKM come from the germline V gene. This CDR3 spans 17 amino acids. Sequencing was performed with immunoSEQ multiplex PCR; in TCRdb, only in-frame clones are kept and a portion is missing. The sample lists approximately 250,000 clones; around 87% were seen once. The sample consisted of peripheral blood. The chain recombines TRBV28 with TRBJ2-7; tentatively, D is TRBD1 (6 bases). The clonotype originates from an older woman with COVID-19, enrolled during active disease. CDR3 sequence: CASSPPRTVDRPGEQYF. DNA of the CDR3: TGTGCCAGCAGCCCTCCCCGGACAGTTGATCGTCCGGGAGAGCAGTACTTC.